This TCR beta chain came from a study of cytomegalovirus exposure and HLA in healthy donors. V shed 2 bases, J shed 10 bases, and the junction held 5 bases outside the gene matches. Germline CDR1 reads MNHEY; CDR2 reads SVGAGI. The CDR3 spans 14 residues. Researchers ran the PCR with 60 Vbeta and 13 Jbeta primers. Sequencing was performed with immunoSEQ multiplex PCR; in TCRdb, only in-frame clones are kept and a portion is missing. Seen in this sample are 200,000 to 250,000 clones; the ten most common clones hold approximately 0.98%. The sequence was obtained from a woman in her 30s in good health and CMV-seropositive. V usage is TRBV6-5 and J usage is TRBJ2-1; 10 nucleotides agree with TRBD1. The source material was PBMCs. In DNA, the CDR3 is TGTGCCAGCAGTTACGGGACAGGGGCCCGAGAGCAGTTCTTC. Translated: CASSYGTGAREQFF.